This record concerns one TCR beta chain sequence. V shed 5 bases and J 5 bases; nucleotides not matched to a gene: 10. Looked up from germline, CDR1 is MNHEY and CDR2 is SVGEGT. The CDR3 contains 16 residues. The data originate from a study of T-cell reconstitution after alpha-beta-depleted transplantation in children. Unique molecular identifiers tagged the TCRbeta library. TCRdb re-analysed the PCR reads in MiXCR, keeping a single row per CDR3 protein. Among some 500,000 distinct CDR3 sequences listed, about 30% were seen once. This clonotype was sampled from a human donor who donated a stem cell graft to a child with aplastic anemia. J is TRBJ1-1 and V is TRBV6-2 or TRBV6-3; 11 bases are shared with TRBD1. The sequencing used PBMCs from the stem cell graft donor, collected from the stem cell graft. The CDR3 bases are TGTGCCAGCAGTCGAGGGACAGGGGGAAGGGGAACTGAAGCTTTCTTT. Its protein is CASSRGTGGRGTEAFF.